This entry is about one T cell receptor beta chain. Produced via immunoSEQ multiplex PCR; TCRdb's table is partial and in-frame only. The sample lists 100,000 or so clones; approximately 90% were seen once. This specimen belongs to a study of T cell changes during pregnancy in multiple sclerosis. V was cut by 4 bases and J by 3 bases, with 13 bases left in between. CDR1 and CDR2 from the germline V gene are SGDLS and YYNGEE. This CDR3 has 15 amino acids. This chain uses TRBV9 with TRBJ2-2; a possible D gene is TRBD1 (6 bases). The specimen was peripheral blood, collected after pregnancy. The TCR originated in a female donor with multiple sclerosis, enrolled in a pregnancy study. CDR3 nucleotides: TGTGCCAGCAGCCTAACAGGGTTTCACACCGGGGAGCTGTTTTTT. Translated: CASSLTGFHTGELFF.